Listed below are T cell receptor beta chains from one sample, sequenced in a study of T cells after yellow fever vaccination. MiXCR, run by TCRdb on the 5' RACE reads, gives a single entry per CDR3 protein. The sample yields 400,000 or so distinct CDR3 sequences, over 15% seen once. The source material was PBMCs, sampled before the yellow fever booster vaccination. All receptors come from a man aged 18 to 29 who received the YFV17D yellow fever vaccine. The CDR3 runs from the conserved cysteine through the conserved F or W. A D gene is named only where the DNA matches it firmly. For some rows the clone size is stated as once, few or many, or as a class when expanded; others skip it.

j_call: TRBJ2-5
v_call: TRBV6-1
d_call: -
clone_size: -
cdr3_nt: TGTGCCAGCCCCGGGGGTTTAGAGACCCAGTACTTC
cdr3_aa: CASPGGLETQYF

j_call: TRBJ2-1
v_call: TRBV11-2
d_call: -
clone_size: once
cdr3_nt: TGTGCCAGCAGCCGTATCAATGAGCAGTTCTTC
cdr3_aa: CASSRINEQFF

j_call: TRBJ2-2
v_call: TRBV11-3
d_call: TRBD1
clone_size: few
cdr3_nt: TGTGCCAGCAGCTTAGAAGGACAGGGCGGCACCGGGGAGCTGTTTTTT
cdr3_aa: CASSLEGQGGTGELFF

j_call: TRBJ2-3
v_call: TRBV7-8
d_call: TRBD1
clone_size: few
cdr3_nt: TGTGCCACCGGACAGGGGGTCACAGATACGCAGTATTTT
cdr3_aa: CATGQGVTDTQYF

j_call: TRBJ1-6
v_call: TRBV4-3
d_call: -
clone_size: -
cdr3_nt: TGCGCCAGCAGCCAATTCGTAGGCACTACCCAAATTCATAATTCACCCCTCCACTTT
cdr3_aa: CASSQFVGTTQIHNSPLHF

j_call: TRBJ2-3
v_call: TRBV10-2
d_call: TRBD2
clone_size: -
cdr3_nt: TGCGCCAGCAGTGGTCTAGCGGGGGGTGTAGATACGCAGTATTTT
cdr3_aa: CASSGLAGGVDTQYF

j_call: TRBJ2-1
v_call: TRBV11-2
d_call: TRBD2
clone_size: few
cdr3_nt: TGTGCCAGCAGCTTAGGGGTCGAGACTAGCGGCGACAATGAGCAGTTCTTC
cdr3_aa: CASSLGVETSGDNEQFF

j_call: TRBJ2-6
v_call: TRBV25-1
d_call: -
clone_size: many
cdr3_nt: TGTGCCAGCAGCAGCACCTCCGGGGCCAACGTCCTGACTTTC
cdr3_aa: CASSSTSGANVLTF

j_call: TRBJ2-5
v_call: TRBV5-1
d_call: TRBD2
clone_size: few
cdr3_nt: TGCGCCAGCAGCCGATGGACTAGACAAGAGACCCAGTACTTC
cdr3_aa: CASSRWTRQETQYF

j_call: TRBJ2-7
v_call: TRBV29-1
d_call: -
clone_size: few
cdr3_nt: TGCAGCGTTGAGTTAGACAGCATGGGGTTACGCGAGCAGTACTTC
cdr3_aa: CSVELDSMGLREQYF

j_call: TRBJ2-1
v_call: TRBV6-5
d_call: -
clone_size: many
cdr3_nt: TGTGCCAGCAGTTACCAGGTCTCCTACAATGAGCAGTTCTTC
cdr3_aa: CASSYQVSYNEQFF

j_call: TRBJ2-5
v_call: TRBV7-9
d_call: TRBD1
clone_size: -
cdr3_nt: TGTGCCAGCAGCTCCGGGGACAGGGCTAGATTGTACTTC
cdr3_aa: CASSSGDRARLYF

j_call: TRBJ2-7
v_call: TRBV4-2
d_call: TRBD2
clone_size: few
cdr3_nt: TGTGCCAGCAGCTCTGCCACCGGCAGGGCTAGCGGGGGGCCGCGGGAGCAGTACTTC
cdr3_aa: CASSSATGRASGGPREQYF

j_call: TRBJ2-3
v_call: TRBV5-5
d_call: -
clone_size: -
cdr3_nt: TGTGCCAGCAGCTGGCTGCAGGGTGGGGAAGATACGCAGTATTTT
cdr3_aa: CASSWLQGGEDTQYF

j_call: TRBJ1-4
v_call: TRBV7-2
d_call: -
clone_size: -
cdr3_nt: TGTGCCAGCAGCCAAGGACTCTTTGAAAAACTGTTTTTT
cdr3_aa: CASSQGLFEKLFF

j_call: TRBJ1-1
v_call: TRBV4-2
d_call: -
clone_size: -
cdr3_nt: TGTGCCAGCAGCCATTCCCCTCAGGGGAACACTGAAGCTTTCTTT
cdr3_aa: CASSHSPQGNTEAFF

j_call: TRBJ2-5
v_call: TRBV12-5
d_call: TRBD2
clone_size: -
cdr3_nt: TGTGCTAGTGGTTTGGTAATCAGCGGGGCCGCCTTGGAGACCCAGTACTTC
cdr3_aa: CASGLVISGAALETQYF

j_call: TRBJ2-7
v_call: TRBV5-5
d_call: TRBD2
clone_size: few
cdr3_nt: TGTGCCAGCACCGCGGGGGGGGGCCGATACGAGCAGTACTTC
cdr3_aa: CASTAGGGRYEQYF

j_call: TRBJ1-1
v_call: TRBV10-3
d_call: -
clone_size: few
cdr3_nt: TGTGCCATCAGTGAGTCGGGGAACACTGAAGCTTTCTTT
cdr3_aa: CAISESGNTEAFF

j_call: TRBJ2-4
v_call: TRBV28
d_call: TRBD1
clone_size: few
cdr3_nt: TGTGCCAGCACCGCAGCCGGGACAGCCATTCAGTACTTC
cdr3_aa: CASTAAGTAIQYF

j_call: TRBJ2-3
v_call: TRBV4-2
d_call: TRBD2
clone_size: few
cdr3_nt: TGTGCCAGCAGCCAGCGGGAACTAGCGGGGACAGATACGCAGTATTTT
cdr3_aa: CASSQRELAGTDTQYF

j_call: TRBJ2-1
v_call: TRBV19
d_call: TRBD2
clone_size: few
cdr3_nt: TGTGCCAGTAGTAAGCGGGGGGGCCGGTCCTACAATGAGCAGTTCTTC
cdr3_aa: CASSKRGGRSYNEQFF

j_call: TRBJ2-5
v_call: TRBV4-1
d_call: -
clone_size: -
cdr3_nt: TGCGCCAGCAGCCAAGTAATGGGGATGGGGCAAGAGACCCAGTACTTC
cdr3_aa: CASSQVMGMGQETQYF

j_call: TRBJ2-6
v_call: TRBV28
d_call: -
clone_size: few
cdr3_nt: TGTGCCAGCACGAAGGGGATGATTGGGGCCAACGTCCTGACTTTC
cdr3_aa: CASTKGMIGANVLTF

j_call: TRBJ1-5
v_call: TRBV7-2
d_call: TRBD1
clone_size: few
cdr3_nt: TGTGCCAGCAGCCAAGACAGGGGGTTGGAGCCCCAGCATTTT
cdr3_aa: CASSQDRGLEPQHF

j_call: TRBJ2-5
v_call: TRBV2
d_call: -
clone_size: -
cdr3_nt: TGTGCCAGCAGTGAAGAGTGGTACCCGGTCGTATACTTC
cdr3_aa: CASSEEWYPVVYF

j_call: TRBJ2-5
v_call: TRBV5-1
d_call: TRBD1
clone_size: few
cdr3_nt: TGCGCCAGCAGACAGAGACAGGGTATGGGTGAGACCCAGTACTTC
cdr3_aa: CASRQRQGMGETQYF

j_call: TRBJ1-2
v_call: TRBV6-5
d_call: -
clone_size: -
cdr3_nt: TGTGCCAGCAGCGGTGGAACAGGGCGACTTTATGGCTACACCTTC
cdr3_aa: CASSGGTGRLYGYTF

j_call: TRBJ2-7
v_call: TRBV5-8
d_call: -
clone_size: few
cdr3_nt: TGTGCCAGCAGGGTCCCTGGAGGAGGGGCCGAGCAGTACTTC
cdr3_aa: CASRVPGGGAEQYF

j_call: TRBJ2-4
v_call: TRBV4-1
d_call: TRBD2
clone_size: -
cdr3_nt: TGCGCCAGCAGCCAGCCTACTAGCGGGGGGGCCAAAAACATTCAGTACTTC
cdr3_aa: CASSQPTSGGAKNIQYF

j_call: TRBJ1-1
v_call: TRBV20-1
d_call: TRBD1
clone_size: -
cdr3_nt: TGCAGTGCTAGGGCCGGGACAGTTAACACTGAAGCTTTCTTT
cdr3_aa: CSARAGTVNTEAFF

j_call: TRBJ1-1
v_call: TRBV19
d_call: -
clone_size: -
cdr3_nt: TGTGCCAGTAGTATTGGGTTGAGCGCCCCGGCCACTGAAGCTTTCTTT
cdr3_aa: CASSIGLSAPATEAFF

j_call: TRBJ2-2
v_call: TRBV12-3/TRBV12-4
d_call: -
clone_size: few
cdr3_nt: TGTGCCAGCAGTACTCCGGGTTACGCGAACACCGGGGAGCTGTTTTTT
cdr3_aa: CASSTPGYANTGELFF

j_call: TRBJ2-7
v_call: TRBV5-1
d_call: -
clone_size: few
cdr3_nt: TGCGCCAGCAGCTTGGACCTCCTGGAGCAGTACTTC
cdr3_aa: CASSLDLLEQYF

j_call: TRBJ2-1
v_call: TRBV7-2
d_call: -
clone_size: few
cdr3_nt: TGTGCCAGCAGCTTGCGATTCAATGAGCAGTTCTTC
cdr3_aa: CASSLRFNEQFF

j_call: TRBJ1-1
v_call: TRBV5-1
d_call: -
clone_size: few
cdr3_nt: TGCGCCAGCAGCTCACAGGGAAGGACTGAAGCTTTCTTT
cdr3_aa: CASSSQGRTEAFF

j_call: TRBJ2-3
v_call: TRBV4-1
d_call: TRBD2
clone_size: -
cdr3_nt: TGCGCCAGCAGCCAAGATCTACTAGCGGTTGGAGGGACAGATACGCAGTATTTT
cdr3_aa: CASSQDLLAVGGTDTQYF

j_call: TRBJ2-4
v_call: TRBV18
d_call: -
clone_size: -
cdr3_nt: TGTGCCAGCTCACCGGCAACAGGGATAAAAAACATTCAGTACTTC
cdr3_aa: CASSPATGIKNIQYF

j_call: TRBJ2-3
v_call: TRBV11-1
d_call: -
clone_size: -
cdr3_nt: TGTGCCAGCAGTTTTGACGCCGCGGATACGCAGTATTTT
cdr3_aa: CASSFDAADTQYF

j_call: TRBJ1-5
v_call: TRBV28
d_call: -
clone_size: -
cdr3_nt: TGTGCCAGCATGAGTAGCAATCAGCCCCAGCATTTT
cdr3_aa: CASMSSNQPQHF

j_call: TRBJ2-1
v_call: TRBV6-5
d_call: TRBD2
clone_size: -
cdr3_nt: TGTGCCAGCAGTTTGCCTAGCGGGGATGAGCAGTTCTTC
cdr3_aa: CASSLPSGDEQFF

j_call: TRBJ1-1
v_call: TRBV6-4
d_call: -
clone_size: few
cdr3_nt: TGTGCCAGCAGTGAAGACCCCACAGGGAACACTGAAGCTTTCTTT
cdr3_aa: CASSEDPTGNTEAFF

j_call: TRBJ1-3
v_call: TRBV5-3
d_call: -
clone_size: -
cdr3_nt: TGTGCCGGTGGACTGAACTCTGGAAACACCATATATTTT
cdr3_aa: CAGGLNSGNTIYF

j_call: TRBJ1-5
v_call: TRBV27
d_call: -
clone_size: -
cdr3_nt: TGTGCCAGCAGTTTATCCTCGGGGAGGCCTAGCAATCAGCCCCAGCATTTT
cdr3_aa: CASSLSSGRPSNQPQHF

j_call: TRBJ2-2
v_call: TRBV20-1
d_call: TRBD2
clone_size: few
cdr3_nt: TGCAGTGCTCCCCGCGGGGGGTACACCGGGGAGCTGTTTTTT
cdr3_aa: CSAPRGGYTGELFF

j_call: TRBJ1-6
v_call: TRBV12-3/TRBV12-4
d_call: TRBD1
clone_size: few
cdr3_nt: TGTGCCAGCGCGAACGGACAGGGCATCTCACCCCTCCACTTT
cdr3_aa: CASANGQGISPLHF